Sequencing of this TCR beta chain was carried out in a study of neurological immune-mediated disorders. Study-wide results and limits: The greatest degree of TCR clonal expansion was observed in HTLV-1-associated myelopathy, with the lowest in multiple sclerosis, below that of healthy controls.

It was from 2 million PBMCs stored at -80 C that the unsorted libraries were obtained. CDR1 and CDR2 from the germline V gene are MNHEY and SVGEGT. V lost 5 bases to trimming and J lost 4 bases; unmatched junction nucleotides: 2. The length of the CDR3 is 13 residues. In TCRdb, the 5' RACE reads were re-called with MiXCR into one record per CDR3 protein. In the table there are some 60,000 distinct CDR3 sequences, roughly 2.5% of which are singletons. In its sample, this clonotype was seen many times. Antigen: not known. The chain is built from TRBV6-2 or TRBV6-3 and TRBJ2-1, with 7 bases matching TRBD1. The sample taken for sequencing was PBMCs. The sequence came from a man aged 50-59 years with multiple sclerosis. The CDR3 loop is CASSQQGYNEQFF. Here the CDR3 DNA reads TGTGCCAGCAGTCAACAGGGGTACAATGAGCAGTTCTTC.